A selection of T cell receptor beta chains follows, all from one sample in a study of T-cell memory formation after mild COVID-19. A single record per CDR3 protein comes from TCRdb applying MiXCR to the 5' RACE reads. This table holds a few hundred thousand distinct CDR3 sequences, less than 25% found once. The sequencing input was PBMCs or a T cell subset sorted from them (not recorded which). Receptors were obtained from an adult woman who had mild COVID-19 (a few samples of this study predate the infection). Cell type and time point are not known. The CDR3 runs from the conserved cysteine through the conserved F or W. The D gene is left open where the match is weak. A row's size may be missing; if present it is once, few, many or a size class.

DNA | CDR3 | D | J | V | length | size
TGTGCCAGCAGCCCCCTGACGACTAGCGGGAGGACGCAGTACTTC | CASSPLTTSGRTQYF | TRBD2 | TRBJ2-7 | TRBV11-3 | 15 | NA
TGTGCCAGCAGTGTGGACAGGGTGGTAGGCAATCAGCCCCAGCATTTT | CASSVDRVVGNQPQHF | TRBD1 | TRBJ1-5 | TRBV6-2/TRBV6-3 | 16 | few
TGTGCCAGCAGCTTAACAATCTTTGAGGGCACTGAAGCTTTCTTT | CASSLTIFEGTEAFF | NA | TRBJ1-1 | TRBV7-9 | 15 | NA
TGTGCCAGCAGTCCTACCGTCAGGGGCCATACACTAGGCTCCTACAATGAGCAGTTCTTC | CASSPTVRGHTLGSYNEQFF | NA | TRBJ2-1 | TRBV6-6 | 20 | few
TGTGCCAGCAGCGTCGGGACAGGTACTAATCAGCCCCAGCATTTT | CASSVGTGTNQPQHF | TRBD1 | TRBJ1-5 | TRBV9 | 15 | many
TGTGCCAGCAGTGAAGCACAACGGTACAGGGGCTCCTATAATTCACCCCTCCACTTT | CASSEAQRYRGSYNSPLHF | TRBD1 | TRBJ1-6 | TRBV6-1 | 19 | NA
TGTGCCAGCATGTTGAACACTGAAGCTTTCTTT | CASMLNTEAFF | NA | TRBJ1-1 | TRBV7-9 | 11 | few
TGCAGTGCTACAAACTTACGAGGCTATGGCTACACCTTC | CSATNLRGYGYTF | NA | TRBJ1-2 | TRBV20-1 | 13 | NA
TGTGCCAGCAGCGAAGGGGACAGTAGGAACGAGCAGTACTTC | CASSEGDSRNEQYF | TRBD1 | TRBJ2-7 | TRBV9 | 14 | few
TGCGCCAGCAGCGATGGGACAGGGAGCGTTTACGAGCAGTACTTC | CASSDGTGSVYEQYF | TRBD1 | TRBJ2-7 | TRBV5-1 | 15 | many
TGCGCCAGCAGCCAAGAGGGGTGGCCTAGCGGGAGTTACGAGCAGTACTTC | CASSQEGWPSGSYEQYF | TRBD2 | TRBJ2-7 | TRBV4-3 | 17 | NA
TGTGCCAGCAGTGAACCCCTTTTAACGAACACTGAAGCTTTCTTT | CASSEPLLTNTEAFF | NA | TRBJ1-1 | TRBV6-1 | 15 | few
TGTGCCACCAGTGACTCCGGGACAGGGGGCCTGGAAGCTTTCTTT | CATSDSGTGGLEAFF | TRBD1 | TRBJ1-1 | TRBV24-1 | 15 | few
TGTGCCAGTAGTATAGCACCGGGACAGGGGATTTTTGGCTACACCTTC | CASSIAPGQGIFGYTF | TRBD1 | TRBJ1-2 | TRBV19 | 16 | once
TGTGCCAGCAGCGTAAACAAGAAACTGTTTTTT | CASSVNKKLFF | NA | TRBJ1-4 | TRBV7-2 | 11 | NA
TGTGCCAGCAGCTTCGAAGCAGGGGGAGGAGAAAAACTGTTTTTT | CASSFEAGGGEKLFF | TRBD1 | TRBJ1-4 | TRBV11-2 | 15 | few
TGTGCCAGCAGGGCGAACAGGGTTGGTAGCACTGAAGCTTTCTTT | CASRANRVGSTEAFF | NA | TRBJ1-1 | TRBV7-8 | 15 | NA
TGCGCCAGCAGCTTTCGGAGGGAGGGCACTGAAGCTTTCTTT | CASSFRREGTEAFF | NA | TRBJ1-1 | TRBV4-1 | 14 | few
TGTGCCAGCAGCTTTAGGGGCAAACTAGCGAATTGGGGGGAGCAGTTCTTC | CASSFRGKLANWGEQFF | TRBD2 | TRBJ2-1 | TRBV11-2 | 17 | many
TGTGCCAGCAGCTTCCGGGCCTCCACCGGGGAGCTGTTTTTT | CASSFRASTGELFF | NA | TRBJ2-2 | TRBV9 | 14 | few
TGCAGCGTGCGTCCGGGAGCTGAAGCTTTCTTT | CSVRPGAEAFF | NA | TRBJ1-1 | TRBV29-1 | 11 | NA
TGTGCCAGCAGCTTAGATGAGGCAGCTCTACGCACAGATACGCAGTATTTT | CASSLDEAALRTDTQYF | NA | TRBJ2-3 | TRBV11-2 | 17 | NA
TGTGCCAGCAGCCAAGCGGCTAACACTGAAGCTTTCTTT | CASSQAANTEAFF | NA | TRBJ1-1 | TRBV3-1 | 13 | NA
TGTGCCACCAGCAGAGAGGCGGGGGGCCCTCAAGAGACCCAGTACTTC | CATSREAGGPQETQYF | TRBD2 | TRBJ2-5 | TRBV15 | 16 | NA
TGTGCCAGCAATGGACACATAGCGAACACCGGGGAGCTGTTTTTT | CASNGHIANTGELFF | NA | TRBJ2-2 | TRBV27 | 15 | NA
TGTGCCAGCATCACCCGGGACAGGGAAGAGACCCAGTACTTC | CASITRDREETQYF | TRBD1 | TRBJ2-5 | TRBV7-8 | 14 | once
TGCGCCAGCAGCCAAGGATTAACGGGAGAGACCCAGTACTTC | CASSQGLTGETQYF | NA | TRBJ2-5 | TRBV4-1 | 14 | few
TGTGCCAGCAATCAACTAGTTCTCGGGGAGCTGTTTTTT | CASNQLVLGELFF | NA | TRBJ2-2 | TRBV6-2/TRBV6-3 | 13 | NA
TGTGCCAGCAGCTTGGATTACCCGCGGACGGAGGATGGCTACACCTTC | CASSLDYPRTEDGYTF | NA | TRBJ1-2 | TRBV5-8 | 16 | NA
TGTGCCAGCAGCTTAGGGGGGGTGCAGCCCCAGCATTTT | CASSLGGVQPQHF | NA | TRBJ1-5 | TRBV7-6 | 13 | few
TGTGCCAGCAGTTTCGATCCAGAGAATGAAAAACTGTTTTTT | CASSFDPENEKLFF | NA | TRBJ1-4 | TRBV12-3/TRBV12-4 | 14 | NA
TGTGCCAGCAGCTTAGTAGAGCGTGATGGAAACACCATATATTTT | CASSLVERDGNTIYF | NA | TRBJ1-3 | TRBV7-8 | 15 | NA
TGTGCCAGCAGCTTCGAAGCGGGGGGGCGGGGCATTCAGTACTTC | CASSFEAGGRGIQYF | TRBD2 | TRBJ2-4 | TRBV7-9 | 15 | few
TGTGCCAGCAGCCCCACGGCAGGGGGGCCCCAAGAGACCCAGTACTTC | CASSPTAGGPQETQYF | NA | TRBJ2-5 | TRBV12-3/TRBV12-4 | 16 | NA